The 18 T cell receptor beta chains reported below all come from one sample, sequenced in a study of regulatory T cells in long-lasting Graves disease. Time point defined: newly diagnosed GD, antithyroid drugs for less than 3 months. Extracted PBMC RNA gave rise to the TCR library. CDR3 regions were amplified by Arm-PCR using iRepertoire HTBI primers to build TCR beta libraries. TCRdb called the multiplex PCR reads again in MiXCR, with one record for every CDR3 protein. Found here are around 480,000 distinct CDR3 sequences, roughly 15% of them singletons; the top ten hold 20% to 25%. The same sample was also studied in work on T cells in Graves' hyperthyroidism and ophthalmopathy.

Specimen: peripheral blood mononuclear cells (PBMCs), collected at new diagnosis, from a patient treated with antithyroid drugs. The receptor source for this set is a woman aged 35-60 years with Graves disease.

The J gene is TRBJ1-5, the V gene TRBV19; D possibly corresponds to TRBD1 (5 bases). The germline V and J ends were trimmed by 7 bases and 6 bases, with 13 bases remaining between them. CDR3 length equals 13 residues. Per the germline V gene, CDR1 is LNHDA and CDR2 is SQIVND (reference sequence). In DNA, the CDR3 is TGTGCCAGTACCCTCGGGGGGGGTCAGCCCCAGCATTTT. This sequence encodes CASTLGGGQPQHF.

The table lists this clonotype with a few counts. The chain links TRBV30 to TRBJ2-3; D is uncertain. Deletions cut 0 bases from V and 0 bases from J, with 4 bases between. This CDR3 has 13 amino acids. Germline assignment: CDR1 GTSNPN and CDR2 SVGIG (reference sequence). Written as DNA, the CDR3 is TGTGCCTGGAGTGTTACTAGCACAGATACGCAGTATTTT. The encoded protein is CAWSVTSTDTQYF.

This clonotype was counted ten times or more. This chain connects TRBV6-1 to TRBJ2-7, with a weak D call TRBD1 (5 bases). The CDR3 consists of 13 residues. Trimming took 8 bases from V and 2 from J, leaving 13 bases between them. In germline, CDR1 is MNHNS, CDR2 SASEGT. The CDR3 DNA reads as TGTGCCAGCGGGAAGGGGTCAGCCTACGAGCAGTACTTC. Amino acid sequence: CASGKGSAYEQYF.

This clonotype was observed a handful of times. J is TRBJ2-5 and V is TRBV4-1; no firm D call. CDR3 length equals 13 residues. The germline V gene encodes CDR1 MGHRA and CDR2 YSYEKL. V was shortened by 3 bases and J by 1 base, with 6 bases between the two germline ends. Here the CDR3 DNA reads TGCGCCAGCAGCCACTACCCCCAAGAGACCCAGTACTTC. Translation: CASSHYPQETQYF.

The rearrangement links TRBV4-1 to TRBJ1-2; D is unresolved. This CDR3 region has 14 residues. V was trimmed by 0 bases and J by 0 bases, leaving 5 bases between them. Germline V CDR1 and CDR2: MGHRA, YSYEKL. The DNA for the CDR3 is TGCGCCAGCAGCCAAGATGCCACTAACTATGGCTACACCTTC. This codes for CASSQDATNYGYTF.

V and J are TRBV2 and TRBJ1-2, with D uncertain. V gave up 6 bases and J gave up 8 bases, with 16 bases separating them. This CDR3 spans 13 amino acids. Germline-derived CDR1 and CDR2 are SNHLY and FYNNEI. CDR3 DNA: TGTGCCAGCAGCGATAGGTGGTTTGGAGGCTACACCTTC. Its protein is CASSDRWFGGYTF.

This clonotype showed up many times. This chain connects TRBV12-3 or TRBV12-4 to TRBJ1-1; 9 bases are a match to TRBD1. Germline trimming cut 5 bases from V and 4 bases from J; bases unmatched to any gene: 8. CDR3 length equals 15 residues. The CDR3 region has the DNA TGTGCCAGCAGTCGAACCGGGACAGGGCGCACTGAAGCTTTCTTT. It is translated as CASSRTGTGRTEAFF.

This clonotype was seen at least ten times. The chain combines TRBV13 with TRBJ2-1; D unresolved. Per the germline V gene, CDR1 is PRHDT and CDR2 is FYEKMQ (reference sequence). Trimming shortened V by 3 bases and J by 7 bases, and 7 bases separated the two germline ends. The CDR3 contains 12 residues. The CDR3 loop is CASSFDGNEQFF. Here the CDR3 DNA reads TGTGCCAGCAGCTTCGACGGGAATGAGCAGTTCTTC. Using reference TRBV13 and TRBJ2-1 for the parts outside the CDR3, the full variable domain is AAGVIQSPRHLIKEKRETATLKCYPIPRHDTVYWYQQGPGQDPQFLISFYEKMQSDKGSIPDRFSAQQFSDYHSELNMSSLELGDSALYFCASSFDGNEQFFGPGTRLTVL.

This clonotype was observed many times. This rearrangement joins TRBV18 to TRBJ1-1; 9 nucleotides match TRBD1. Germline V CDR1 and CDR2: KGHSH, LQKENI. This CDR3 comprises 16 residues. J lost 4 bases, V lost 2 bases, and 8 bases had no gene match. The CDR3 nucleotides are TGTGCCAGCTCACCAAGGTTCGACAGGGGGGCCACTGAAGCTTTCTTT. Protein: CASSPRFDRGATEAFF.

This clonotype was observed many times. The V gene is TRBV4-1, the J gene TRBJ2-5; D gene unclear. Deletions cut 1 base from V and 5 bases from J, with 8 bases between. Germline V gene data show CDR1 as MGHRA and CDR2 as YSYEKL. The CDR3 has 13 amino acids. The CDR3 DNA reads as TGCGCCAGCAGCCAAGGGGTGATGGAGACCCAGTACTTC. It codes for CASSQGVMETQYF.

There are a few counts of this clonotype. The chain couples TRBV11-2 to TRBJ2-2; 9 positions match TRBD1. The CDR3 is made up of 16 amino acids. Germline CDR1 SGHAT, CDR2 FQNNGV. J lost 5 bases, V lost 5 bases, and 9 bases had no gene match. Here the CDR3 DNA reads TGTGCCAGCAGCATCGAGACAGGGGGAAGAACCGGGGAGCTGTTTTTT. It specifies CASSIETGGRTGELFF.

This chain's CDR3 is CASSVTGGNTIYF. The DNA of the CDR3 is TGTGCCAGCTCTGTTACTGGGGGAAACACCATATATTTT. This chain links TRBV19 with TRBJ1-3; D call uncertain. From germline, CDR1 is LNHDA and CDR2 SQIVND (reference sequence). CDR3 length: 13 residues. V lost 9 bases and J lost 4, with 13 bases in between.

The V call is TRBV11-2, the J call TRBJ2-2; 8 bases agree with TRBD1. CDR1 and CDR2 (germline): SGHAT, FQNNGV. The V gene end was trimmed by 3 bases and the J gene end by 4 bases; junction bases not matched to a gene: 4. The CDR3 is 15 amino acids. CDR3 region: CASSFLDRVTGELFF. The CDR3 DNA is TGTGCCAGCAGCTTCCTGGACAGGGTCACCGGGGAGCTGTTTTTT.

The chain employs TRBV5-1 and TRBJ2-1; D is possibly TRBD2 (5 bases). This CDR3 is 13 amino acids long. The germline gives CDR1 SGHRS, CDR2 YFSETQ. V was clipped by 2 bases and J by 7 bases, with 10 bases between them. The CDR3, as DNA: TGCGCCAGCAGCTTCGGGGAAGGAAATGAGCAGTTCTTC. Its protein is CASSFGEGNEQFF.

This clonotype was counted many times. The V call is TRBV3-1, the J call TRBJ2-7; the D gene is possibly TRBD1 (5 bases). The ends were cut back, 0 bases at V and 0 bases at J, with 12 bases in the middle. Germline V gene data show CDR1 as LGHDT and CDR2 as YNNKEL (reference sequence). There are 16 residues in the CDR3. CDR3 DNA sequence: TGTGCCAGCAGCCAAGAGGGGCCCATGAGCTCCTACGAGCAGTACTTC. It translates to CASSQEGPMSSYEQYF.

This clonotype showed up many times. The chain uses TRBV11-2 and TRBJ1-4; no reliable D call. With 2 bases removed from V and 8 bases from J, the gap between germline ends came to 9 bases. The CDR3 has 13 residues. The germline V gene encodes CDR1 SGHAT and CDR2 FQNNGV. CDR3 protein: CASSLWLGEKLFF. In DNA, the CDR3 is TGTGCCAGCAGCTTATGGTTAGGGGAAAAACTGTTTTTT.

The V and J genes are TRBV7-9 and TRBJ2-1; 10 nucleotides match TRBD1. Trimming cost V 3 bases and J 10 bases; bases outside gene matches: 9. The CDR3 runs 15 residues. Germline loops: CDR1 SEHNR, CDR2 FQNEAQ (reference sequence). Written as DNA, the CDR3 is TGTGCCAGCAGCTTGACAGGGGGCGGGCGCGGGGAGCAGTTCTTC. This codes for CASSLTGGGRGEQFF. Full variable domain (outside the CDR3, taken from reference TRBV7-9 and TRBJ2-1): DTGVSQNPRHKITKRGQNVTFRCDPISEHNRLYWYRQTLGQGPEFLTYFQNEAQLEKSRLLSDRFSAERPKGSFSTLEIQRTEQGDSAMYLCASSLTGGGRGEQFFGPGTRLTVL.

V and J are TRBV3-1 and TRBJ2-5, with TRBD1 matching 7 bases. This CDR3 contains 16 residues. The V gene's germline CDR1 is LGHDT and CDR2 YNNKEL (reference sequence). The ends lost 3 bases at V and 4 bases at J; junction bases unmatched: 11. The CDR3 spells CASSHTTGTEGETQYF. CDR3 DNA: TGTGCCAGCAGCCACACTACCGGGACAGAGGGAGAGACCCAGTACTTC.